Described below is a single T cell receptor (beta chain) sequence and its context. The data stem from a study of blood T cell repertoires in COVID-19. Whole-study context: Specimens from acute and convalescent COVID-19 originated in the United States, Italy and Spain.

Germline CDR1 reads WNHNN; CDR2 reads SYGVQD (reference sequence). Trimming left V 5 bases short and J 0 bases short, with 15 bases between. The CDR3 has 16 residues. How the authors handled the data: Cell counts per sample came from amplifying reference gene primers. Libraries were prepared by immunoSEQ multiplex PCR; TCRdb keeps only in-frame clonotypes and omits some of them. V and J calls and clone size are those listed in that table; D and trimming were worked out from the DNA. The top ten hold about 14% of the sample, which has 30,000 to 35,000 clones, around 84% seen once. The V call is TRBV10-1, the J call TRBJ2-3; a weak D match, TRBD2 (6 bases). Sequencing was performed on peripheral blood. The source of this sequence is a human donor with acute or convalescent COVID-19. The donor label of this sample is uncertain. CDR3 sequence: CASSLGSGVSTDTQYF. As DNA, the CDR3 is TGCGCCAGCAGTCTGGGGTCGGGGGTTAGCACAGATACGCAGTATTTT.